This TCR beta chain was identified during a study of T cell responses to AZD1222 COVID-19 vaccine. Profiling relied on immunoSEQ multiplex PCR, and the TCRdb table lists in-frame clones only, not all of them. The sample has some 130,000 clones; about 90% are singletons. This CDR3 has 18 residues. The trim removed 4 bases at V and 0 bases at J, leaving 5 bases unmatched. Germline-derived CDR1 and CDR2 are SGHNT and YYREEE (reference sequence). The sequence derives from an adult in good health. The J gene is TRBJ2-1, the V gene TRBV5-4; 15 bases map to TRBD2. The sample in question was peripheral blood, obtained on day 0 of AZD1222 vaccination. This CDR3 reads CASSEGLAGGISYNEQFF. Written as DNA, the CDR3 is TGTGCCAGCAGCGAGGGACTAGCGGGGGGTATCTCCTACAATGAGCAGTTCTTC.